This is a list of T cell receptor beta chains from one sample in a study of OX40 agonist ivuxolimab in advanced cancers. Generated by immunoSEQ multiplex PCR, the TCRdb table keeps only in-frame clones and is missing some. The table records approximately 35,000 clones, about four fifths of them present only once. The sample in question was CD4+ or CD8+ T cells sorted from blood, obtained in a trial of the OX40 agonist ivuxolimab. Source of these receptors: an adult with an advanced solid tumor such as melanoma, head and neck, liver or kidney cancer. CDR3s include the opening cysteine and the closing phenylalanine or tryptophan.

V gene	J gene	CDR3 protein
TRBV7-9	TRBJ1-6	CASSLNRDAGSPLHF
TRBV27	TRBJ2-6	CASSWTAAGANVLTF
TRBV11-2	TRBJ2-1	CASSLVGTLNEQFF
TRBV10-2	TRBJ2-7	CASSSPGLAPYEQYF
TRBV10-3	TRBJ1-5	CAISQGQGFNQPQHF
TRBV9	TRBJ2-1	CASSVGSLGAEQFF
TRBV9	TRBJ2-1	CASSQLGENYNEQFF
TRBV4-1	TRBJ2-1	CASSPSSPGLAPLIQFF
TRBV5-1	TRBJ2-1	CASSLEGLAVYNEQFF
TRBV15	TRBJ1-6	CATSRDRTRGSNSPLHF
TRBV2	TRBJ1-1	CASSWDTNTEAFF
TRBV28	TRBJ1-5	CASSFPIDRVVQPQHF
TRBV4-1	TRBJ2-5	CASSPRLGGTQYF
TRBV5-1	TRBJ2-1	CASSLGISTSGYNEQFF
TRBV6-5	TRBJ1-2	CASSLQGNYGYTF
TRBV2	TRBJ2-1	CASSEALLAGGSNEQFF
TRBV28	TRBJ1-2	CASSSFRRNYGYTF
TRBV30	TRBJ2-7	CAWSVRRGVLYEQYF
TRBV7-3	TRBJ1-6	CASSLIQGNSYNSPLHF
TRBV2	TRBJ2-2	CASSNDRTGELFF
TRBV7-2	TRBJ1-2	CASSLNRPPLDYGYTF
TRBV6-5	TRBJ2-5	CASSYTTGTAKRTQYF
TRBV27	TRBJ2-5	CASRRVAGETQYF
TRBV10-2	TRBJ2-1	CASRGGILVDEQFF
TRBV18	TRBJ1-5	CASSQGTGRNQPQHF
TRBV29-1	TRBJ1-2	CSVEEKGGGYTF
TRBV4-1	TRBJ2-2	CASSQVSVGTGELFF
TRBV29-1	TRBJ1-1	CSVGTDRVTEAFF
TRBV28	TRBJ1-2	CASSFRPGAGEGYTF
TRBV6-5	TRBJ2-3	CASSLQAQTDTQYF
TRBV6-5	TRBJ2-5	CASSPDGWETQYF
TRBV30	TRBJ2-3	CAWSAGQGPDTQYF
TRBV6-4	TRBJ2-7	CASSAESGAAYEQYF
TRBV18	TRBJ2-2	CASSRGQGANTGELFF
TRBV19	TRBJ2-3	CASGLAGVDTQYF
TRBV6-5	TRBJ1-6	CASVRGSSYNSPLHF
TRBV7-9	TRBJ2-1	CAIERGEGSNEQFF
TRBV6-5	TRBJ1-1	CASSYGGLMNTEAFF
TRBV5-1	TRBJ2-1	CASSLGGRGGNEQFF
TRBV5-1	TRBJ2-7	CAIQGQREQYF
TRBV29-1	TRBJ1-1	CSVERENTEAFF
TRBV4-2	TRBJ2-3	CASSQELRAYTQYF
TRBV6-6	TRBJ2-3	CASSDRGHTDTQYF
TRBV28	TRBJ2-3	CASSPGTDVNTQYF
TRBV28	TRBJ2-2	CASSLPAGGLGTGELFF
TRBV7-6	TRBJ1-5	CASSLLSGGGNQPQHF
TRBV18	TRBJ1-3	CASSPRRTDSGNTIYF
TRBV6-1	TRBJ1-5	CASSEGQGNQPQHF
TRBV10-2	TRBJ1-1	CASSGGGTTEAFF
TRBV28	TRBJ1-5	CASSLLGTGAQPQHF
TRBV11-3	TRBJ2-5	CASSPGVGETQYF
TRBV12-5	TRBJ2-1	CASGPRLAGGPNEQFF
TRBV30	TRBJ2-4	CAWGPSSSQNIQYF
TRBV5-4	TRBJ1-6	CASSFGRDNSPLHF